A selection of T cell receptor beta chains follows, all from one sample in a study of post-analysis software for immune sequencing data. TCRdb independently ran MiXCR on the PCR reads; one entry per CDR3 protein. The sample shows hundreds of thousands of distinct CDR3 sequences, approximately 60% of them seen only once. Material: blood. The origin of the receptors is a girl aged 2-10 years with multiple sclerosis. Both conserved end residues are part of each CDR3. A D gene is named only where the DNA matches it firmly. Size tells how often a clone was seen (once, few, many) or the class of an expanded clone, and some rows leave it out.

NA,13,NA,TRBJ2-5,TRBV10-2,CASSGYGQETQYF,TGCGCCAGCAGTGGATACGGACAAGAGACCCAGTACTTC
NA,16,TRBD2,TRBJ2-1,TRBV5-1,CASSSRVAGGYNEQFF,TGCGCCAGCAGCTCCCGGGTAGCGGGGGGATACAATGAGCAGTTCTTC
NA,11,TRBD2,TRBJ2-1,TRBV12-3/TRBV12-4,CASRGTSGQFF,TGTGCCAGCAGGGGGACTAGTGGGCAGTTCTTC
few,13,NA,TRBJ2-2,TRBV15,CATSRENTGELFF,TGTGCCACCAGCAGAGAGAACACCGGGGAGCTGTTTTTT
NA,15,NA,TRBJ2-2,TRBV2,CASSEETGRGGELFF,TGTGCCAGCAGCGAAGAGACAGGACGAGGCGGGGAGCTGTTTTTT
NA,17,NA,TRBJ2-3,TRBV10-3,CAISQPRQQGPTDTQYF,TGTGCCATCAGTCAACCCAGACAACAGGGACCCACAGATACGCAGTATTTT
few,13,NA,TRBJ2-5,TRBV2,CASRDNRDGEQYF,TGTGCCAGCAGAGACAATCGGGACGGTGAGCAGTACTTC
few,16,NA,TRBJ2-1,TRBV2,CASSEYTAGAQDEQFF,TGTGCCAGCAGTGAATATACGGCAGGGGCGCAAGATGAGCAGTTCTTC
NA,11,NA,TRBJ2-5,TRBV20-1,CSASTEETQYF,TGCAGTGCTTCTACGGAAGAGACCCAGTACTTC
NA,17,TRBD2,TRBJ2-5,TRBV4-2,CASSQDGLAGGQETQYF,TGTGCCAGCAGCCAAGACGGCCTAGCGGGGGGGCAGGAGACCCAGTACTTC
NA,13,NA,TRBJ1-5,TRBV28,CASSPGQPQPQHF,TGTGCCAGCAGTCCAGGGCAGCCTCAGCCCCAGCATTTT
NA,15,NA,TRBJ2-1,TRBV6-2/TRBV6-3,CASRGNGNSYNEQFF,TGTGCCAGCAGAGGGAACGGGAACTCCTACAATGAGCAGTTCTTC
NA,14,NA,TRBJ2-7,TRBV6-6,CASQSGLRNYEQYF,TGTGCCAGCCAATCGGGGTTGCGGAACTACGAGCAGTACTTC
once,12,NA,TRBJ1-1,TRBV6-2/TRBV6-3,CASSYGRVEAFF,TGTGCCAGCAGTTACGGGAGGGTTGAAGCTTTCTTT
few,14,NA,TRBJ2-1,TRBV6-2/TRBV6-3,CATQGRPPPDEQFF,TGTGCCACCCAGGGACGACCGCCGCCAGATGAGCAGTTCTTC
few,17,TRBD2,TRBJ2-5,TRBV4-2,CASSRGLAGGPGETQYF,TGTGCCAGCAGCCGAGGACTAGCGGGGGGGCCGGGTGAGACCCAGTACTTC
NA,16,NA,TRBJ2-1,TRBV5-1,CASSLRSASSYNEQFF,TGCGCCAGCAGCCTGCGGAGTGCCAGCTCCTACAATGAGCAGTTCTTC
NA,15,TRBD1,TRBJ2-5,TRBV6-6,CASGSSGQGKETQYF,TGTGCCAGTGGGTCATCGGGACAGGGAAAAGAGACCCAGTACTTC
NA,14,NA,TRBJ1-5,TRBV20-1,CSARTANSNQPQHF,TGCAGTGCCAGAACAGCTAATAGCAATCAGCCCCAGCATTTT
NA,13,TRBD1,TRBJ1-1,TRBV5-1,CASSQDRDRGAFF,TGCGCCAGCAGCCAGGATCGGGACAGGGGAGCTTTCTTT
NA,14,NA,TRBJ2-1,TRBV10-3,CAISESLGVNEQFF,TGTGCCATCAGTGAGAGCTTAGGGGTTAATGAGCAGTTCTTC
NA,15,TRBD2,TRBJ2-1,TRBV12-3/TRBV12-4,CASSFRGGRDNEQFF,TGTGCCAGCAGTTTTCGCGGCGGGAGGGACAATGAGCAGTTCTTC
NA,14,TRBD1,TRBJ2-1,TRBV7-2,CASSSARGPREQFF,TGTGCCAGCAGCTCCGCGAGGGGGCCACGTGAGCAGTTCTTC
NA,16,NA,TRBJ2-1,TRBV20-1,CSAPTARGPSYNEQFF,TGCAGTGCTCCGACGGCCCGCGGGCCATCCTACAATGAGCAGTTCTTC
NA,16,TRBD2,TRBJ2-1,TRBV5-6,CASSPGLAGATGEQFF,TGTGCCAGCAGCCCGGGACTAGCGGGAGCTACGGGTGAGCAGTTCTTC
NA,14,NA,TRBJ2-3,TRBV5-1,CASSLQLLEDTQYF,TGCGCCAGCAGCTTGCAGCTACTAGAAGATACGCAGTATTTT
NA,13,NA,TRBJ2-4,TRBV5-1,CASSLVPGGEQYF,TGCGCCAGCAGCTTGGTCCCTGGGGGAGAGCAGTACTTC
NA,13,NA,TRBJ2-1,TRBV7-3,CASSLGEGDEQFF,TGTGCCAGCAGCTTAGGGGAGGGGGATGAGCAGTTCTTC
few,14,TRBD1,TRBJ1-2,TRBV9,CASSMTGTNYGYTF,TGTGCCAGCAGCATGACAGGGACGAACTATGGCTACACCTTC
few,17,NA,TRBJ2-7,TRBV7-9,CASSLLLPGRVGHEQYF,TGTGCCAGCAGCTTACTCCTACCCGGAAGGGTCGGGCACGAGCAGTACTTC
NA,15,NA,TRBJ2-3,TRBV20-1,CSARLGHASTDTQYF,TGCAGTGCTAGACTCGGCCACGCGAGCACAGATACGCAGTATTTT
NA,15,TRBD1,TRBJ2-2,TRBV29-1,CSVEIGGRNTGELFF,TGCAGCGTTGAAATAGGGGGCAGGAACACCGGGGAGCTGTTTTTT
NA,16,TRBD1,TRBJ2-6,TRBV12-3/TRBV12-4,CASRRWTGSGANVLTF,TGTGCCAGCAGACGCTGGACAGGATCTGGGGCCAACGTCCTGACTTTC